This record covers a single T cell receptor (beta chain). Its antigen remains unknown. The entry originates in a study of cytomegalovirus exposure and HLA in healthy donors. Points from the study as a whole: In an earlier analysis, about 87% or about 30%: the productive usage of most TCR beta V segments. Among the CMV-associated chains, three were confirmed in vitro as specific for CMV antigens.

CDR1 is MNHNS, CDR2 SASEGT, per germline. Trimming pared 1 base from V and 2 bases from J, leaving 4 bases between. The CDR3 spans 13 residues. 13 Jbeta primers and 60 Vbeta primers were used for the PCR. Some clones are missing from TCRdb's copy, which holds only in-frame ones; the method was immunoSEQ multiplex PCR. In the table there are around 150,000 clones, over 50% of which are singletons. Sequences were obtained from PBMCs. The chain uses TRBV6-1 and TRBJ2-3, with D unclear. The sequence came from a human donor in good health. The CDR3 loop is CASSEGLTDTQYF. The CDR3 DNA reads TGTGCCAGCAGTGAAGGGCTCACAGATACGCAGTATTTT.